This T cell receptor (beta chain) was obtained from a study of blood T cell repertoires in COVID-19. In the study overall: T cells, B-cell-depleted T cells, or PBMCs supplied cDNA or gDNA.

The V segment lost 4 bases and the J segment 6 bases; nucleotides outside the gene matches: 18. In germline, CDR1 is MNHNS, CDR2 SASEGT. There are 18 residues in the CDR3. Assay: immunoSEQ multiplex PCR; the TCRdb copy retains only in-frame clones and omits some. In the table there are approximately 220,000 clones, about 80% of which are singletons. The clonotype was recovered from a woman aged 55-70 years with acute or convalescent COVID-19. The material sequenced was peripheral blood. This chain links TRBV6-1 with TRBJ1-2; TRBD1 matches at 9 bases. The CDR3 protein is CASSGARNPGTGSDGYTF. CDR3 coding DNA: TGTGCCAGCAGTGGCGCGCGGAACCCCGGGACAGGGTCGGATGGCTACACCTTC.